Shown below are 3 T cell receptor beta chains from a single sample sequenced in a study of blood T cell repertoires in COVID-19. Libraries were prepared by immunoSEQ multiplex PCR; TCRdb keeps only in-frame clonotypes and omits some of them. The repertoire consists of 60,000 to 80,000 clones, with approximately 81% occurring once and the leading ten covering approximately 8.8%. The sequenced sample consisted of peripheral blood. These receptors originate from a man aged 50-60 years with active COVID-19.

The rearrangement uses TRBV29-1 and TRBJ2-5, with 8 bases aligning to TRBD1. The trim removed 8 bases at V and 4 bases at J, leaving 6 bases unmatched. The CDR3 is made up of 12 amino acids. CDR1 SQVTM and CDR2 ANQGSEA come from the germline V gene. In DNA form, the CDR3 reads TGCAGCTCATACACAGGGGGAGAGACCCAGTACTTC. This sequence encodes CSSYTGGETQYF.

The rearrangement uses TRBV7-7 and TRBJ2-4; TRBD1 might be the D (5 bases). The CDR3 is 12 residues long. Germline loops: CDR1 SSHAT, CDR2 FNYEAQ (reference sequence). Trimming removed 11 bases from V and 2 bases from J, with 10 bases in between. CDR3 protein: CALGDPKNIQYF. The CDR3 DNA sequence: TGTGCCCTAGGGGATCCCAAAAACATTCAGTACTTC.

J is TRBJ1-2 and V is TRBV18; no reliable D call. V lost 0 bases and J lost 1, with 9 bases in between. The CDR3 extends over 15 amino acids. Germline CDR1 is KGHSH and CDR2 is LQKENI. In DNA form, the CDR3 reads TGTGCCAGCTCACCACCGAACAGTGATAACTATGGCTACACCTTC. This codes for CASSPPNSDNYGYTF.